This section outlines one T cell receptor (beta chain) sequence together with its context. Some clones are missing from TCRdb's copy, which holds only in-frame ones; the method was immunoSEQ multiplex PCR. This sample has 49,000 or so clones, with around half found just once. This sample was included in a study of cytotoxic CD8 clonotypes in ibrutinib-treated CLL. V lost 1 base, J lost 1 base, and 10 bases lay in between. Germline CDR1 and CDR2: SGHNT and YENEEA. CDR3 length equals 16 residues. The sequence derives from a human donor with chronic lymphocytic leukemia. The chain has TRBV11-3 and TRBJ2-2; D perhaps matches TRBD1 (6 bases). Here the sequenced sample was PBMCs, taken after 12 months of ibrutinib treatment. CDR3 nucleotides: TGTGCCAGCAGCTTAGCCCAGGGGAGGAACACCGGGGAGCTGTTTTTT. Its protein is CASSLAQGRNTGELFF.